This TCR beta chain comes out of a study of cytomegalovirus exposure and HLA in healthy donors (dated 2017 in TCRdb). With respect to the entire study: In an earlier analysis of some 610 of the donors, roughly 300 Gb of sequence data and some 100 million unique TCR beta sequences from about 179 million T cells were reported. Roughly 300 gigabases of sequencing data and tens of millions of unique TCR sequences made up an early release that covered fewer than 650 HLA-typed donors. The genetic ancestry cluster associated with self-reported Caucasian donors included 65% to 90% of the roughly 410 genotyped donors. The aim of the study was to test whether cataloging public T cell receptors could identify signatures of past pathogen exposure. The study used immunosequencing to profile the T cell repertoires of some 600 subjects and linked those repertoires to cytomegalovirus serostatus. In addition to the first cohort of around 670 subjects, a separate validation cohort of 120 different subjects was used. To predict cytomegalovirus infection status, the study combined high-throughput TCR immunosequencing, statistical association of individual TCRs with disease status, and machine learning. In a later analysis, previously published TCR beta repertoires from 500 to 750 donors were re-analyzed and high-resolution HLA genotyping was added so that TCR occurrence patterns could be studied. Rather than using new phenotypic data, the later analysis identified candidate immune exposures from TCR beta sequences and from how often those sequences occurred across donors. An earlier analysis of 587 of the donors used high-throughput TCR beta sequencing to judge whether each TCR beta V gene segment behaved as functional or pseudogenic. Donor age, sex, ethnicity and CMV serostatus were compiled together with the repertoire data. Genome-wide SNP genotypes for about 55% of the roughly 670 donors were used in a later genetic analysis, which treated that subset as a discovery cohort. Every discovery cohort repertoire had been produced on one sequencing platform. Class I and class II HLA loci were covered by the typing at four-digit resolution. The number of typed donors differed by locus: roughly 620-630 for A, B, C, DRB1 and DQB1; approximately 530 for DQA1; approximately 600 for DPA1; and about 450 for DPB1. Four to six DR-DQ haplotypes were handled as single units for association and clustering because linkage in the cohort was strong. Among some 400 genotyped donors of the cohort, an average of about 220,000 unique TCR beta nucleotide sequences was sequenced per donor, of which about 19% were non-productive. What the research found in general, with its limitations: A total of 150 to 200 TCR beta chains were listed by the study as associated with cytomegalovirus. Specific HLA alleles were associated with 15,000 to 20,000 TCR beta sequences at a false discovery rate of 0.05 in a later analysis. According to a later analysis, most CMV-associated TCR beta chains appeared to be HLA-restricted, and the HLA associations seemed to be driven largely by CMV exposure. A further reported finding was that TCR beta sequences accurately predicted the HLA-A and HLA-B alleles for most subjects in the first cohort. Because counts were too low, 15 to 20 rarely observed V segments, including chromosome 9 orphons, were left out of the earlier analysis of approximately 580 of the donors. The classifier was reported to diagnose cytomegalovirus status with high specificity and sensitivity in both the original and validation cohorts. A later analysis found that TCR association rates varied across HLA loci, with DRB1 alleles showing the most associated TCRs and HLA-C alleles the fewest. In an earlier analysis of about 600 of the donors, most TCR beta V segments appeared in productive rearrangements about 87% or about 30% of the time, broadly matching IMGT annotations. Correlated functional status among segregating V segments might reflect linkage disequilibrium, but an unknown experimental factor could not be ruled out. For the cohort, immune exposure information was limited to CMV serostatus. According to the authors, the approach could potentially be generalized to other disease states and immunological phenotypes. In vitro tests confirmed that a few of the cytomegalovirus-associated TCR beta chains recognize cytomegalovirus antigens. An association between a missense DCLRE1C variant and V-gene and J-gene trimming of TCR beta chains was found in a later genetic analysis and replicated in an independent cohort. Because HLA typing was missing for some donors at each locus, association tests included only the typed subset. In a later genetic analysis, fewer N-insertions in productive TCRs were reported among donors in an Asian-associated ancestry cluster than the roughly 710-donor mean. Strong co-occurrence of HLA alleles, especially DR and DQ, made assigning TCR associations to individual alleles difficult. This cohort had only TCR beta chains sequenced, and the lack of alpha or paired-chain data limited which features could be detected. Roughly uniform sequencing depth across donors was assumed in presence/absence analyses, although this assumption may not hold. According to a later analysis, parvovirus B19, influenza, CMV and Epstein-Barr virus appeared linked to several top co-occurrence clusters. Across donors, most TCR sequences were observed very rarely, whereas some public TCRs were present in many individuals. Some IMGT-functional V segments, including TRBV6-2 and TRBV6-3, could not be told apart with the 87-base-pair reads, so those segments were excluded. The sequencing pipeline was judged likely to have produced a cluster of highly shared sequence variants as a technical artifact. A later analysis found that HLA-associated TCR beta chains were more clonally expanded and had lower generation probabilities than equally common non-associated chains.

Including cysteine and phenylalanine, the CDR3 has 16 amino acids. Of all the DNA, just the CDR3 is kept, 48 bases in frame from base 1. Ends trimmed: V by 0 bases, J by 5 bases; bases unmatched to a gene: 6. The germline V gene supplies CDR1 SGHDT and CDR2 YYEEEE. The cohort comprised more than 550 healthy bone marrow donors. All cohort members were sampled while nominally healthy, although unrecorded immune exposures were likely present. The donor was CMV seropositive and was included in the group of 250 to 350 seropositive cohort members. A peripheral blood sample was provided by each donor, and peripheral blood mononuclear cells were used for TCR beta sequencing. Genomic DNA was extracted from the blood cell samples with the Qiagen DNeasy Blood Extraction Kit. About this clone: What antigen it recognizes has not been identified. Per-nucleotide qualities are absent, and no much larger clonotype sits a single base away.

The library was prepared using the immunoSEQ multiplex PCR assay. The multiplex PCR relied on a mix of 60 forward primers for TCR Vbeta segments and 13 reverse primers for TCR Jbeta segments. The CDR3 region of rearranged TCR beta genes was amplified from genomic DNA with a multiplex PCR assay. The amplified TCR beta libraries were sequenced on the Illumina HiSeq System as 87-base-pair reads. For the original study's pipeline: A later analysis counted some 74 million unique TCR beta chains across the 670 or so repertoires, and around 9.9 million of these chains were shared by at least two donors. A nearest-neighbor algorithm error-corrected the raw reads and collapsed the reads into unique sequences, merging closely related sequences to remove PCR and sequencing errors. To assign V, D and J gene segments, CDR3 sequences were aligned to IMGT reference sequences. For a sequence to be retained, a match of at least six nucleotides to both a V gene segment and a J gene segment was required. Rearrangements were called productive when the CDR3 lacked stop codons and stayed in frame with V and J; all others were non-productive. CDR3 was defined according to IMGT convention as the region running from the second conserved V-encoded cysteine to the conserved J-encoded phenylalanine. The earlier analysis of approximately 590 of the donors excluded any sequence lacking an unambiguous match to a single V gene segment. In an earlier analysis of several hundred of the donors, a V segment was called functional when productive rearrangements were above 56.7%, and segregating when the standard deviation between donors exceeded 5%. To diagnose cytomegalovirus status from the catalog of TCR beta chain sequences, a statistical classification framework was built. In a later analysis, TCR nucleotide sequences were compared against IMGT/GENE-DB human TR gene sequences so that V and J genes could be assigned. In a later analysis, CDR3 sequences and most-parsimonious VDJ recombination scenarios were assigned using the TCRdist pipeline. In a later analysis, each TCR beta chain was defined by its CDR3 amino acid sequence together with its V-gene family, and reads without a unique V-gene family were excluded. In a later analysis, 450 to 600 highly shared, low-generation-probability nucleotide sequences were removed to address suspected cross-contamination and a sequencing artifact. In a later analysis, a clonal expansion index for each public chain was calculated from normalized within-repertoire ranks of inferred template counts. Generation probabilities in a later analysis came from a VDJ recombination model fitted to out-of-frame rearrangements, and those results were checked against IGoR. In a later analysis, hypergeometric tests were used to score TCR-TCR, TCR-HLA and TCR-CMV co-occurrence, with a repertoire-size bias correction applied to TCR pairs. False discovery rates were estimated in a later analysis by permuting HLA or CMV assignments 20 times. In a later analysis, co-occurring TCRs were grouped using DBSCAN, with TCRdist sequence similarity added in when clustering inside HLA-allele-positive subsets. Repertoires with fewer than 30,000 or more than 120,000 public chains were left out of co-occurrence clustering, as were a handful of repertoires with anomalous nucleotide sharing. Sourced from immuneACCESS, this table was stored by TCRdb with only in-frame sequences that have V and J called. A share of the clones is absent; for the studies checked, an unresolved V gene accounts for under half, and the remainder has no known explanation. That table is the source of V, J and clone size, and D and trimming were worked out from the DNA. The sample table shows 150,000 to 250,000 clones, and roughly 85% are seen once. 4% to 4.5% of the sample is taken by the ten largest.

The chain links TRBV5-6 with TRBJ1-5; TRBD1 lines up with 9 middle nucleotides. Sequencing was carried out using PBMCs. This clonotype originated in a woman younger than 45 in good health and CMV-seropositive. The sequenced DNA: TGTGCCAGCAGCTTGGGGACAGGGGCGTGGGATCAGCCCCAGCATTTT. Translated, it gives CASSLGTGAWDQPQHF. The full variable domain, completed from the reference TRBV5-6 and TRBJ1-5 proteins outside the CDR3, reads DAGVTQSPTHLIKTRGQQVTLRCSPKSGHDTVSWYQQALGQGPQFIFQYYEEEERQRGNFPDRFSGHQFPNYSSELNVNALLLGDSALYLCASSLGTGAWDQPQHFGDGTRLSIL.